There are a few counts of the clone carrying this T cell receptor (beta chain). This record belongs to a study of blood T cell repertoires in COVID-19. The overall study: COVID-19 samples collected from the United States, Italy and Spain covered acute and convalescent phases. Sources were T cells, B-cell-depleted T cells, or PBMCs; the material itself was cDNA or gDNA.

Original methodology: Cell counts per sample came from amplifying reference gene primers. The protocol was immunoSEQ multiplex PCR, while the TCRdb copy is restricted to in-frame clones and leaves out a portion. The DNA gave D and trimming, while V, J and clone size come from that table. The profile shows about 210,000 clones, 75% to 85% of them singletons. J was trimmed by 6 bases and V by 5 bases; bases with no gene match: 6. CDR1 is SGHTA, CDR2 FQGNSA, per germline. CDR3 length: 14 residues. This chain connects TRBV7-2 to TRBJ2-3, with 9 bases that match TRBD2. Sequenced input: peripheral blood. The clonotype was recovered from a woman between 65 and 79 years old with COVID-19, enrolled during active disease. The CDR3 region is CASSATSGEDTQYF. The CDR3 coding sequence is TGTGCCAGCAGCGCGACTAGCGGAGAGGATACGCAGTATTTT.